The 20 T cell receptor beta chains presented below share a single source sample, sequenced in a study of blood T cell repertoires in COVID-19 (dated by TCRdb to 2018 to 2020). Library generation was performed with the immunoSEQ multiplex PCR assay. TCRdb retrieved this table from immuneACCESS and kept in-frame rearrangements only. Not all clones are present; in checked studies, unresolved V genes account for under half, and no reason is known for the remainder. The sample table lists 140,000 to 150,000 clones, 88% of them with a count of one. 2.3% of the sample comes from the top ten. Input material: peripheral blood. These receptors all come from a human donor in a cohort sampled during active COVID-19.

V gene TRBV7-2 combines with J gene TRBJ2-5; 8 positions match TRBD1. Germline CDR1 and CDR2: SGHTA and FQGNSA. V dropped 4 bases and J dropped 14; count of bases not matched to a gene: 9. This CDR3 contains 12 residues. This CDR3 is CASSSNQGAPYF. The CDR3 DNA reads TGTGCCAGCAGCTCGAATCAGGGGGCCCCATACTTC. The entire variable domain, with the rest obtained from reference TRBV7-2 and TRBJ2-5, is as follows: GAGVSQSPSNKVTEKGKDVELRCDPISGHTALYWYRQSLGQGLEFLIYFQGNSAPDKSGLPSDRFSAERTGGSVSTLTIQRTQQEDSAVYLCASSSNQGAPYFGPGTRLLVL.

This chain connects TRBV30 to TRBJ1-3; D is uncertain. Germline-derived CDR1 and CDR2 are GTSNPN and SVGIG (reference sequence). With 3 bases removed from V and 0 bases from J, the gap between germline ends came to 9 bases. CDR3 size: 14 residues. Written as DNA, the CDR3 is TGTGCCTGGAGGACGGGATTCTCTGGAAACACCATATATTTT. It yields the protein CAWRTGFSGNTIYF.

For the CDR3, the DNA is TGCGCCAGCAGTGAAGGCAGGATGAGCACCGGGGAGCTGTTTTTT. Its protein product is CASSEGRMSTGELFF. V is TRBV10-1 and J is TRBJ2-2; D uncertain. The CDR3 totals 15 residues. V lost 3 bases and J lost 4, with 12 bases in between. CDR1 is WNHNN and CDR2 is SYGVQD in the germline V gene (reference sequence).

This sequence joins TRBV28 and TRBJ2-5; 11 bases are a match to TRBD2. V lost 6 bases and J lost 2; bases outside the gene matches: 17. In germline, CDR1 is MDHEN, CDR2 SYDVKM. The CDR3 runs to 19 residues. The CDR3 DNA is TGTGCCAGCAGCCCCCTGGGGACCCCACTAGCGGGGGAACAAGAGACCCAGTACTTC. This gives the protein CASSPLGTPLAGEQETQYF.

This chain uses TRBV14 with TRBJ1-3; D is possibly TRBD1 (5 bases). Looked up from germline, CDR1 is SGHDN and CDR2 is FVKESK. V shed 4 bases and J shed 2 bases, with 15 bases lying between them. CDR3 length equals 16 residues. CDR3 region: CASSPRASGTGNTIYF. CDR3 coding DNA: TGTGCCAGCAGCCCAAGGGCCTCAGGGACTGGAAACACCATATATTTT.

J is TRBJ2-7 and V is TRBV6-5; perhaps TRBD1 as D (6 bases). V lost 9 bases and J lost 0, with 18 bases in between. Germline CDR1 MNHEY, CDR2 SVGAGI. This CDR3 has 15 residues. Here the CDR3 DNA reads TGTGCCAGTAGGATGGGACACGACAGCTCCTACGAGCAGTACTTC. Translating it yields CASRMGHDSSYEQYF.

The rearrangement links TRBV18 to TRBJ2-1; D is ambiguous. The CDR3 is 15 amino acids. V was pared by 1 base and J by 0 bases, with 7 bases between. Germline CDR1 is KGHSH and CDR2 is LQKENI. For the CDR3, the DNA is TGTGCCAGCTCACCACTAACTCCCTCCTACAATGAGCAGTTCTTC. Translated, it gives CASSPLTPSYNEQFF.

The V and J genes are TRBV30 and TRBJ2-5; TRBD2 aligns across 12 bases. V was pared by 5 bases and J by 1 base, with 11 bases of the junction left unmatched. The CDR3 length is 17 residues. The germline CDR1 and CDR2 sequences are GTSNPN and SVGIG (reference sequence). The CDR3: CAWRASGRAGLQETQYF. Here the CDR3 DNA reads TGTGCCTGGCGGGCTAGCGGGAGGGCAGGCCTCCAAGAGACCCAGTACTTC.

The CDR3, as DNA: TGTGCCAGCACTTGGGCAGGGCAAAATGAAAAACTGTTTTTT. It specifies CASTWAGQNEKLFF. The rearrangement joins TRBV2 to TRBJ1-4; D might be TRBD1 (5 bases). Trimming took off 7 bases at V and 5 bases at J, with 14 bases between the two ends. The CDR3 extends over 14 amino acids. Germline V gene data show CDR1 as SNHLY and CDR2 as FYNNEI.

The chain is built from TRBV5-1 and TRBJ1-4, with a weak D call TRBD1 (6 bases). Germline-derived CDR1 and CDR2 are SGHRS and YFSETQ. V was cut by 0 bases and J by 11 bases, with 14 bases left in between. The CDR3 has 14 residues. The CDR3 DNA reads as TGCGCCAGCAGCTTGGAGACAGGTCCAAGTAAACTGTTTTTT. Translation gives CASSLETGPSKLFF. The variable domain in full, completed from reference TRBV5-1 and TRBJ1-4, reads KAGVTQTPRYLIKTRGQQVTLSCSPISGHRSVSWYQQTPGQGLQFLFEYFSETQRNKGNFPGRFSGRQFSNSRSEMNVSTLELGDSALYLCASSLETGPSKLFFGSGTQLSVL.

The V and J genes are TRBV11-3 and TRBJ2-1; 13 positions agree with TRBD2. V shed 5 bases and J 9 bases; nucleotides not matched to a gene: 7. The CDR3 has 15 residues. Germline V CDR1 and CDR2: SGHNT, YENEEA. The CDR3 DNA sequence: TGTGCCAGCAGCGTCGGACTAGCGGGAGTAGGTGAGCAGTTCTTC. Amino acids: CASSVGLAGVGEQFF. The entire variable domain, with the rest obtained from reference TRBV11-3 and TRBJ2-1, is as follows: EAGVVQSPRYKIIEKKQPVAFWCNPISGHNTLYWYLQNLGQGPELLIRYENEEAVDDSQLPKDRFSAERLKGVDSTLKIQPAELGDSAVYLCASSVGLAGVGEQFFGPGTRLTVL.

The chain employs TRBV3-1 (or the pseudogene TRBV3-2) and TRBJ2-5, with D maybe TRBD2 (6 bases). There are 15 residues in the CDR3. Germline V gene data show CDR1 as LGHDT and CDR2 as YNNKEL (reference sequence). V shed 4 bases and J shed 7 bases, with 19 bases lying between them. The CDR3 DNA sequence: TGTGCCAGCAGCCTTTCCGGGAGCCATGGGGGGACCCAGTACTTC. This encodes CASSLSGSHGGTQYF.

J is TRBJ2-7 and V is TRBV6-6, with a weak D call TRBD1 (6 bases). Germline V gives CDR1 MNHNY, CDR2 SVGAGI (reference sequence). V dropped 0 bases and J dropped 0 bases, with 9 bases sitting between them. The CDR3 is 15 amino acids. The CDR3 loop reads CASSYSRGSSYEQYF. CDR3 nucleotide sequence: TGTGCCAGCAGTTACTCCAGGGGATCCTCCTACGAGCAGTACTTC.

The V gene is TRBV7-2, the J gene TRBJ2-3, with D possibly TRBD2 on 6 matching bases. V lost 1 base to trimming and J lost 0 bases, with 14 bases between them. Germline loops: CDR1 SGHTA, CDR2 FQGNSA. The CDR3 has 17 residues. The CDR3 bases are TGTGCCAGCAGCTTAGTGGGAGGACCAGACAGCACAGATACGCAGTATTTT. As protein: CASSLVGGPDSTDTQYF.

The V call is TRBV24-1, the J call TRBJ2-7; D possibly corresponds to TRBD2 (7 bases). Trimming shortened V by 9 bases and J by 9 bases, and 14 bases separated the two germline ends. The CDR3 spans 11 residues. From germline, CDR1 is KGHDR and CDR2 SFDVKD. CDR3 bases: TGTGCCACCTCACAGGGACTACGGCAGTACTTC. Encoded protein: CATSQGLRQYF.

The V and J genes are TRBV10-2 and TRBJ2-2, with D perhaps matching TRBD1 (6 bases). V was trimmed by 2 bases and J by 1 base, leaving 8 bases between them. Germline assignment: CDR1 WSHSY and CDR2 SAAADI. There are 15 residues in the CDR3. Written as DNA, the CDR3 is TGCGCCAGCAGTGAGACAGGGAGGAACACCGGGGAGCTGTTTTTT. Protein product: CASSETGRNTGELFF.

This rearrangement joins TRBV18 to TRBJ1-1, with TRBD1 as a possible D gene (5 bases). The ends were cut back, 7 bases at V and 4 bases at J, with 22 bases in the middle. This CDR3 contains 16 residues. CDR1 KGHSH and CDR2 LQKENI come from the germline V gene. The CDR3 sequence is CASWEGGRAVGTEAFF. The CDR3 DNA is TGTGCCAGCTGGGAGGGAGGCAGGGCGGTCGGCACTGAAGCTTTCTTT.

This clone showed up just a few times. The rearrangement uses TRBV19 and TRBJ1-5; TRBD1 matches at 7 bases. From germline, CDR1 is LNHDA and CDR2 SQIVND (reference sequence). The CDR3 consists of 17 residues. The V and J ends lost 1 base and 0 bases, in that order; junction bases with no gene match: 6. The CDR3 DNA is TGTGCCAGTAGTATAGGCGCGACAGGGCCTAGCAATCAGCCCCAGCATTTT. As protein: CASSIGATGPSNQPQHF.

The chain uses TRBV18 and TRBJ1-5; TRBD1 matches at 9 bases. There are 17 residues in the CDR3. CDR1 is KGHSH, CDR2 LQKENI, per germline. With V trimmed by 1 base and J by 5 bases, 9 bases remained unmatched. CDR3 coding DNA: TGTGCCAGCTCACCACAAGTGCGGACAGGGGAGGATCAGCCCCAGCATTTT. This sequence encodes CASSPQVRTGEDQPQHF.

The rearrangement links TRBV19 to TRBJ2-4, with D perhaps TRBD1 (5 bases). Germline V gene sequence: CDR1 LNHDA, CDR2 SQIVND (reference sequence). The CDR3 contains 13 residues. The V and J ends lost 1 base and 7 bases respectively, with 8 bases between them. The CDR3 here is CASSIGQSNIQYF. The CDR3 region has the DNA TGTGCCAGTAGTATAGGACAGTCTAACATTCAGTACTTC.